Each of the 14 T cell receptor beta chains below was sequenced from the same sample in a study of blood T cell repertoires in COVID-19. Clones were read by immunoSEQ multiplex PCR, and TCRdb kept only the in-frame ones, dropping some. This table has about 47,000 clones, about 90% appearing once. The specimen was peripheral blood. All receptors come from a man between 65 and 85 years old with active COVID-19.

V gene TRBV6-6 combines with J gene TRBJ1-1, with D perhaps TRBD1 (5 bases). Deletions cut 6 bases from V and 6 bases from J, with 17 bases between. Per the germline V gene, CDR1 is MNHNY and CDR2 is SVGAGI (reference sequence). The CDR3 has 14 amino acids. CDR3 in DNA: TGTGCCAGCAGCGACCCCAGGGAACACGCTGAAGCTTTCTTT. Its translation is CASSDPREHAEAFF.

This clone was found a few times. The V and J genes are TRBV19 and TRBJ1-5; maybe TRBD1 (6 bases). The V gene's germline CDR1 is LNHDA and CDR2 SQIVND (reference sequence). This CDR3 comprises 16 residues. The V gene lost 3 bases and the J gene lost 9 bases, with 21 bases spanning the gap. Here the CDR3 reads CASSMSATTGFGPQHF. CDR3 nucleotides: TGTGCCAGTAGTATGTCGGCCACGACAGGTTTCGGGCCCCAGCATTTT.

The gene calls are TRBV30 and TRBJ2-3; no firm D call. Germline-derived CDR1 and CDR2 are GTSNPN and SVGIG (reference sequence). The ends were cut back, 3 bases at V and 1 base at J, with 11 bases in the middle. The CDR3 length is 14 residues. CDR3 residues: CAWSRQTGTDTQYF. The CDR3 DNA reads TGTGCCTGGAGCCGTCAAACAGGCACAGATACGCAGTATTTT.

The J gene is TRBJ2-3, the V gene TRBV4-3; maybe TRBD2 (6 bases). Germline CDR1 and CDR2: LGHNA and YSLEER. With 6 bases removed from V and 1 base from J, the gap between germline ends came to 11 bases. The CDR3 covers 14 residues. CDR3 DNA sequence: TGCGCCAGCAGGGCTGGAGGGGGCACAGATACGCAGTATTTT. Translating it yields CASRAGGGTDTQYF.

This clone was picked up one time. The chain recombines TRBV7-8 with TRBJ1-5, with 9 bases identical to TRBD1. Trimming cost V 5 bases and J 3 bases; bases outside gene matches: 14. Germline V gene lookup returns CDR1 SGHVS and CDR2 FQNEAQ. The CDR3 totals 18 residues. CDR3 DNA: TGTGCCAGCAGCGATTTCCCGACGACAGGGGGTTACAATCAGCCCCAGCATTTT. As protein: CASSDFPTTGGYNQPQHF.

The CDR3 loop reads CASSEWTSSTDTQYF. CDR3 sequence (DNA): TGCGCCAGCAGTGAGTGGACATCTAGCACAGATACGCAGTATTTT. The chain links TRBV10-1 to TRBJ2-3, with D possibly being TRBD1 (5 bases). The V end was cut by 1 base, the J end by 0 bases, with 8 bases between. In germline, CDR1 is WNHNN, CDR2 SYGVQD (reference sequence). The length of the CDR3 is 15 residues.

The chain uses TRBV7-9 and TRBJ2-5; 10 bases map to TRBD2. V trimming: 3 bases; J trimming: 5 bases; junction bases outside the gene matches: 9. CDR1 SEHNR and CDR2 FQNEAQ come from the germline V gene (reference sequence). This CDR3 has 16 amino acids. CDR3 sequence (DNA): TGTGCCAGCAGCTTTACTAGCGGGGCCGCCGCCGAGACCCAGTACTTC. Protein sequence: CASSFTSGAAAETQYF.

The J gene is TRBJ2-1, the V gene TRBV11-2, with 8 bases that match TRBD2. Losses at the gene ends were 3 bases for V and 6 bases for J; bases not matched to a gene: 13. CDR1 is SGHAT and CDR2 is FQNNGV in the germline V gene. This CDR3 has 17 amino acids. For the CDR3, the DNA is TGTGCCAGCAGCTTCTATGTTCGGGGGGGCGATGTCAATGAGCAGTTCTTC. This sequence encodes CASSFYVRGGDVNEQFF.

The chain joins TRBV5-1 to TRBJ2-4, with D possibly matching TRBD1 (6 bases). The CDR3 has 15 amino acids. V was shortened by 4 bases and J by 0 bases, with 11 bases between the two germline ends. Per germline, CDR1 SGHRS and CDR2 YFSETQ. CDR3 region: CASSPNREAKNIQYF. The CDR3 DNA follows: TGCGCCAGCAGCCCAAACAGGGAAGCCAAAAACATTCAGTACTTC.

This chain connects TRBV7-2 to TRBJ2-3; D unresolved. This CDR3 is 12 amino acids long. Germline V gene lookup returns CDR1 SGHTA and CDR2 FQGNSA. V dropped 1 base and J dropped 5 bases, with 4 bases sitting between them. DNA of the CDR3: TGTGCCAGCAGCTTAGGACTAGATACGCAGTATTTT. The encoded protein is CASSLGLDTQYF.

This sequence joins TRBV7-9 and TRBJ2-6, with D maybe TRBD1 (5 bases). This CDR3 is 16 amino acids long. Trimming took 5 bases from V and 2 from J, leaving 13 bases between them. Germline V gives CDR1 SEHNR, CDR2 FQNEAQ (reference sequence). The DNA for the CDR3 is TGTGCCAGCAGCATAAGCACAGGAGCTGGGGCCAACGTCCTGACTTTC. It codes for CASSISTGAGANVLTF.

The rearrangement joins TRBV7-2 to TRBJ2-7, with TRBD1 matching over 7 bases. There are 15 residues in the CDR3. CDR1 is SGHTA, CDR2 FQGNSA, per germline. Trimming at V came to 5 bases and at J to 3 bases, leaving 10 bases not matched to a gene. This CDR3 is CASSPQGQMNYEQYF. CDR3 coding DNA: TGTGCCAGCAGCCCCCAGGGACAGATGAACTACGAGCAGTACTTC.

The V and J genes are TRBV19 and TRBJ1-3; 9 bases agree with TRBD1. V shed 7 bases and J 1 base; nucleotides not matched to a gene: 5. In germline, CDR1 is LNHDA, CDR2 SQIVND (reference sequence). The CDR3 runs to 15 residues. Here the CDR3 DNA reads TGTGCCAGTAAGGGGACAGGGTTTTCTGGAAACACCATATATTTT. This gives the protein CASKGTGFSGNTIYF.

This clone was seen just once. V is TRBV6-6 and J is TRBJ2-5; 8 bases are a match to TRBD1. Germline V lookup: CDR1 MNHNY, CDR2 SVGAGI (reference sequence). The length of the CDR3 is 14 residues. J lost 4 bases, V lost 5 bases, and 6 bases had no gene match. CDR3: CASSTRTGRETQYF. In DNA form, the CDR3 reads TGTGCCAGCAGTACGAGGACAGGGAGAGAGACCCAGTACTTC.